The sequence of this T cell receptor (beta chain) was determined in a study of identical twins. Study outcomes and limitations: Rather than following the same donors, the conclusions depended on cross-sectional statistical analysis. Monozygotic twins shared more out-of-frame TCR alpha than recombination models predicted. Invariant populations such as MAIT and iNKT cells could partly muddle zero-insertion analyses.

The length of the CDR3 is 13 residues. The ends were cut back, 5 bases at V and 7 bases at J, with 14 bases in the middle. TCRdb re-called the 5' RACE reads with MiXCR, one entry per CDR3 protein. The sample yields 250,000 or so distinct CDR3 sequences, roughly 13% seen once. As for this clonotype: Its antigen is unidentified.

These sequences were also reported in another study, on yellow fever vaccine responses in identical twins.

This clonotype was sampled from a young woman in good health. The V and J genes are TRBV12-3 or TRBV12-4 and TRBJ1-2; D might be TRBD1 (5 bases). The sample consisted of memory (CD45RO+) T cells sorted from blood. The DNA for the CDR3 is TGTGCCAGCAGTACGGGTACAGGAGGTGGCTACACCTTC. Its protein is CASSTGTGGGYTF.